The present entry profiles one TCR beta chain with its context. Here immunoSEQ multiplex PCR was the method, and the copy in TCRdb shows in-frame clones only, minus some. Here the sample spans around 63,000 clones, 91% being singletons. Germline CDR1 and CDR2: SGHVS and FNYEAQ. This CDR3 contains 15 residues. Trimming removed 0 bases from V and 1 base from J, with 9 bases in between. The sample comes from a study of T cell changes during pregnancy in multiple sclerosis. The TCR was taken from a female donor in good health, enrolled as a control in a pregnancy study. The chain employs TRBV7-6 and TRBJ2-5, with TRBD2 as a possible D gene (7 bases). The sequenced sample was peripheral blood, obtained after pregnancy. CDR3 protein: CASSLAGGAQETQYF. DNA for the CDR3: TGTGCCAGCAGCTTAGCGGGGGGGGCCCAAGAGACCCAGTACTTC.